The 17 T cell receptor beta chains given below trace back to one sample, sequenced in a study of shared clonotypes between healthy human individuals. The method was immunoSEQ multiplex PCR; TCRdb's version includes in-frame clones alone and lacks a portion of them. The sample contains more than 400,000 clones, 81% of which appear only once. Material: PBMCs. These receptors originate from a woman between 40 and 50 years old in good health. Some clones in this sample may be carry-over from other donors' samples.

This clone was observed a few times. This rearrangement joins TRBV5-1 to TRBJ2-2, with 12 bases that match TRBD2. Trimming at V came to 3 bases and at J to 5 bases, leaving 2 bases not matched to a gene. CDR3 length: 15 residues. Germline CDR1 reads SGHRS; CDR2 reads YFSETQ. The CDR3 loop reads CASSSGLAGTGELFF. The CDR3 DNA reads TGCGCCAGCAGCTCAGGACTAGCGGGAACCGGGGAGCTGTTTTTT.

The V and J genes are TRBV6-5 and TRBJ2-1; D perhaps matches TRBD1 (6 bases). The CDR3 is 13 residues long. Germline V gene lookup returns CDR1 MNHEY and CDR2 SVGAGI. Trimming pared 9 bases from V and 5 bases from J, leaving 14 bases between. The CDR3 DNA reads TGTGCCAGTGGTAGGGACACCAACAATGAGCAGTTCTTC. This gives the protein CASGRDTNNEQFF.

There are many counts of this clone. The chain's CDR3 is CAISGTGDYEQYF. The CDR3 nucleotides are TGTGCCATCAGTGGGACAGGGGACTACGAGCAGTACTTC. The chain joins TRBV10-3 to TRBJ2-7, with 9 bases identical to TRBD1. Germline CDR1 is ENHRY and CDR2 is SYGVKD. The CDR3 covers 13 residues. The trim removed 4 bases at V and 3 bases at J, leaving 1 base unmatched.

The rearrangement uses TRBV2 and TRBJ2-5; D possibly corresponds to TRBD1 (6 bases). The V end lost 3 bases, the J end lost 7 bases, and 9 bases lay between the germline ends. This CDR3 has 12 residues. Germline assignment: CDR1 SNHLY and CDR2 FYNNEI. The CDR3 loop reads CASSEARGTQYF. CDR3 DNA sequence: TGTGCCAGCAGTGAGGCCAGGGGGACCCAGTACTTC.

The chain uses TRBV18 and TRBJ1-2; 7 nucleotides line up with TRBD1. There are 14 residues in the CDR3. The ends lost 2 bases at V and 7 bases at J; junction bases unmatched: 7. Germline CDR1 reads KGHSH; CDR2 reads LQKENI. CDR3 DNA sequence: TGTGCCAGCTCACCAGACAGGGTGGATTCTGGCTACACCTTC. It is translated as CASSPDRVDSGYTF.

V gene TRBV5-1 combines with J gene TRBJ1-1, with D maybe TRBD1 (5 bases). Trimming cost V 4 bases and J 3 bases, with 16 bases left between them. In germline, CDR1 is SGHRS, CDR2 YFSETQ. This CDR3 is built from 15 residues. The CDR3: CASSLLAGVDTEAFF. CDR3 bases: TGCGCCAGCAGCCTTTTAGCGGGGGTTGACACTGAAGCTTTCTTT.

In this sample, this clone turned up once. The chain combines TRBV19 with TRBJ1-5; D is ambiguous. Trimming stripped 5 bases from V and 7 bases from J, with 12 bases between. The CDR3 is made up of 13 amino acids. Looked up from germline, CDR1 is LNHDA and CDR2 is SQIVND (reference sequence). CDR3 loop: CASSPLPGQPQHF. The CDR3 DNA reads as TGTGCCAGTAGTCCGCTCCCCGGGCAGCCCCAGCATTTT.

The CDR3 loop reads CASSRDTGYLTDTQYF. Written as DNA, the CDR3 is TGTGCCAGCAGCCGGGACACCGGTTACCTCACAGATACGCAGTATTTT. V gene TRBV27 combines with J gene TRBJ2-3, with D perhaps matching TRBD1 (6 bases). The CDR3 runs 16 residues. CDR1 and CDR2 (germline): MNHEY, SMNVEV (reference sequence). V was pared by 6 bases and J by 2 bases, with 18 bases between.

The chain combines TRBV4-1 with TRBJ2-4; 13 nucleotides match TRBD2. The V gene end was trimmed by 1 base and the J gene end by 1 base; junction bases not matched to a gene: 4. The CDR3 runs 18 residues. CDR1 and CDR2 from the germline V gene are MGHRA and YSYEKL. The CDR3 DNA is TGCGCCAGCAGCCAAGGGACTAGCGGGAGCCGGGCCAAAAACATTCAGTACTTC. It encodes CASSQGTSGSRAKNIQYF.

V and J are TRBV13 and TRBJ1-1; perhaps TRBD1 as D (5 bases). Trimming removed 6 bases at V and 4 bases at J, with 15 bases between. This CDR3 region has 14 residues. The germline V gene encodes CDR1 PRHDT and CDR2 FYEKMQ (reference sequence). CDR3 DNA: TGTGCCAGCAGTCAATATCAGGGTGGCACTGAAGCTTTCTTT. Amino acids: CASSQYQGGTEAFF. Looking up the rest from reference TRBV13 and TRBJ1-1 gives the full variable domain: AAGVIQSPRHLIKEKRETATLKCYPIPRHDTVYWYQQGPGQDPQFLISFYEKMQSDKGSIPDRFSAQQFSDYHSELNMSSLELGDSALYFCASSQYQGGTEAFFGQGTRLTVV.

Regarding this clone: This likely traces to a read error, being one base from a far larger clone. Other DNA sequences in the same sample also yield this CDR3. The CDR3 loop reads CASSYTDTQYF. The CDR3 DNA reads TGTGCCAGCAGTTACACAGATACGCAGTATTTT. The rearrangement uses TRBV2 and TRBJ2-3; D remains unclear. The V gene's germline CDR1 is SNHLY and CDR2 FYNNEI. The V and J ends lost 5 bases and 2 bases respectively, with 2 bases between them. The length of the CDR3 is 11 residues.

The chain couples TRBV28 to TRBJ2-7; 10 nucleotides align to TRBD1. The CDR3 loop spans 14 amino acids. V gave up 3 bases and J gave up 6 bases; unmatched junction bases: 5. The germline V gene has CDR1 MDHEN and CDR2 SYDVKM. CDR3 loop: CASSFDRGLGEQYF. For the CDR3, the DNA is TGTGCCAGCAGTTTCGACAGGGGGCTAGGCGAGCAGTACTTC.

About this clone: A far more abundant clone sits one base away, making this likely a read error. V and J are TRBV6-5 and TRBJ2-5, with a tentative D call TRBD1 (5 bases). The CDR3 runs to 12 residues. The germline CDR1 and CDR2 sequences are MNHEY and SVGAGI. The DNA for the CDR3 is TGTGCCAGCAGTCCAGGGCAAGAGACCAAGTACTTC. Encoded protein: CASSPGQETKYF.

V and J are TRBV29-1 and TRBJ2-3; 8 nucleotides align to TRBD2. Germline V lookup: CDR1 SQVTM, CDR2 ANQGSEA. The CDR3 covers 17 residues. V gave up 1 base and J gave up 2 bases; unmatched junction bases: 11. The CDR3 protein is CSVEGASGYPPTDTQYF. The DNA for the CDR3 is TGCAGCGTTGAAGGGGCTAGCGGGTACCCCCCCACAGATACGCAGTATTTT.

The DNA of the CDR3 is TGTGCCAGCAGTTCCTCGCCGAACACTGAAGCTTTCTTT. Translating gives CASSSSPNTEAFF. J is TRBJ1-1 and V is TRBV6-6; D call uncertain. The germline V and J ends were trimmed by 4 bases and 1 base, with 7 bases remaining between them. The V gene's germline CDR1 is MNHNY and CDR2 SVGAGI (reference sequence). This CDR3 is 13 amino acids long.

CDR3 bases: TGTGCCTGCGTATGTGGGCGGGAGTCCGGCGGGGAGCTGTTTTTT. Its translation: CACVCGRESGGELFF. The chain has TRBV30 and TRBJ2-2; 7 nucleotides align to TRBD2. V trimming: 6 bases; J trimming: 7 bases; junction bases outside the gene matches: 14. The CDR3 runs 15 residues. Germline lookup yields CDR1 GTSNPN and CDR2 SVGIG (reference sequence).

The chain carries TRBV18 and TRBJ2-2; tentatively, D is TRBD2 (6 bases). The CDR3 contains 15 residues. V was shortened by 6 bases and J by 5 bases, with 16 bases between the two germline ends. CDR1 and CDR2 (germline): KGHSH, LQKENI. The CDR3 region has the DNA TGTGCCAGCTCGTACCAGGAGGGATTGACCGGGGAGCTGTTTTTT. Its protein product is CASSYQEGLTGELFF.